This entry describes one T cell receptor (beta chain). Its antigen is not known. No infections or other immune events were documented during collection. Germline assignment: CDR1 SGHTA and CDR2 FQGNSA. V was clipped by 7 bases and J by 8 bases; unmatched bases: 7. The CDR3 consists of 13 residues. The data were produced by immunoSEQ multiplex PCR, yet TCRdb's version contains in-frame clones alone and is incomplete. Of 70,000 to 100,000 clones in the sample, approximately 86% were seen once. The data are from a study of identifying expanded T cells in peripheral blood. Broader study findings: Over approximately two and four weeks, about 17 and 20 clones changed, versus around 1.3 between replicates.

The rearrangement uses TRBV7-2 and TRBJ1-4; 7 nucleotides align to TRBD1. The source is a person between 18 and 75 years old in good health. The sample comprised blood. In DNA, the CDR3 is TGTGCCAGCAAGGCGGGACAGCTCGAAAAACTGTTTTTT. It encodes CASKAGQLEKLFF.